This T cell receptor (beta chain) came from a study of CD8 T cells in ankylosing spondylitis. The study's findings and limits: What appeared characteristic of ankylosing spondylitis blood was a TCR beta motif of eight highly homologous variants. Enrichment of disease-linked clones was reportedly significant in matched ankylosing spondylitis synovial fluid.

TCRdb processed the 5' RACE reads anew with MiXCR; each CDR3 protein has one entry. The sample holds roughly 150,000 distinct CDR3 sequences, roughly 31% seen once. The table lists this clonotype with many counts. Its specificity is not known. The CDR3 has 15 residues. V was pared by 0 bases and J by 6 bases, with 11 bases between. Germline V CDR1 and CDR2: MGHRA, YSYEKL. The sample taken for sequencing was synovial fluid, either unsorted or a sorted T cell fraction (not recorded which). This receptor was obtained from a male donor with ankylosing spondylitis. J is TRBJ2-2 and V is TRBV4-1; D may match TRBD1 or TRBD2 (5 bases each). The CDR3 is CASSQDSGRAGELFF. In nucleotides, the CDR3 is TGCGCCAGCAGCCAAGATTCAGGGCGGGCCGGGGAGCTGTTTTTT.